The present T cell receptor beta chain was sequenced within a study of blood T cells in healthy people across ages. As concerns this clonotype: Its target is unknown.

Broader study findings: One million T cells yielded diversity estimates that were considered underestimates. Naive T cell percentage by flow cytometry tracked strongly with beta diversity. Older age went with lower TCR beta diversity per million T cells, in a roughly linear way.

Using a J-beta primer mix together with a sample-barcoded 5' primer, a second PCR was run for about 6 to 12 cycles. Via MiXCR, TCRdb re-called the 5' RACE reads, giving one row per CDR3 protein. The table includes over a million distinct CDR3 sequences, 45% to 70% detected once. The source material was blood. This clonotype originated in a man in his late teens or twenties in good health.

This CDR3 reads CASSYSIGNNQPQHF. Here the CDR3 DNA reads TGTGCCAGCAGTTACTCGATTGGGAACAATCAGCCCCAGCATTTT. The chain has TRBV6-2 or TRBV6-3 and TRBJ1-5; D is uncertain. The CDR3 contains 15 residues. The ends were cut back, 0 bases at V and 3 bases at J, with 9 bases in the middle. The germline CDR1 and CDR2 sequences are MNHEY and SVGEGT.